These T cell receptor beta chains were read from a single sample in a study of beta chain features in type 1 diabetes. This table comes from immunoSEQ multiplex PCR, and its TCRdb copy is limited to in-frame clones, with some not included. The sample has 130,000 to 150,000 clones, 40% to 60% seen once. The sequenced sample was Tregs from blood. The receptors stem from a man younger than 30 in good health. CDR3s include the opening cysteine and the closing phenylalanine or tryptophan. A D gene is named only where the DNA matches it firmly. Clone size is shown for a subset of rows, as once, few, many or a class of expanded clone.

v_gene	abundance	j_gene	d_gene	CDR3nt	CDR3aa
TRBV9	NA	TRBJ2-7	TRBD2	TGTGCCAGCAGCGCGTACCATAGCGGGAGGGCCACCGAGCAGTACTTC	CASSAYHSGRATEQYF
TRBV10-3	few	TRBJ2-3	NA	TGTGCCATCAGTGCTTTAGGACTGGGCACAGATACGCAGTATTTT	CAISALGLGTDTQYF
TRBV30	NA	TRBJ2-2	TRBD1	TGTGCCTTATTCCGACAGGGGGGGACCGGGGAGCTGTTTTTT	CALFRQGGTGELFF
TRBV30	NA	TRBJ1-2	TRBD1	TGTGCCTGGAGTAAGGGACAGGGGAGGGGCTACACCTTC	CAWSKGQGRGYTF
TRBV18	once	TRBJ1-4	NA	TGTGCCAGCTCTCGAGGAGAGAACTCGGCCGGGGATGAAAAACTGTTTTTT	CASSRGENSAGDEKLFF
TRBV28	NA	TRBJ1-2	NA	TGTGCCACCACCCGGGACTCTTATGGCTACACCTTC	CATTRDSYGYTF
TRBV15	NA	TRBJ2-5	NA	TGTGCCACCAGCAGAAAAATACTCCAAGAGACCCAGTACTTC	CATSRKILQETQYF
TRBV6-5	few	TRBJ1-1	TRBD1	TGTGCCAGCAGCCGACAGGGAGAGACTGAAGCTTTCTTT	CASSRQGETEAFF
TRBV11-2	NA	TRBJ2-3	NA	TGTGCCAGCAGCTTCGACAGGAGCACAGATACGCAGTATTTT	CASSFDRSTDTQYF
TRBV21-1	NA	TRBJ2-1	NA	TGTGCCAGCAGACTCAGGGGTTGCAATGAGCAGTTCTTC	CASRLRGCNEQFF
TRBV29-1	NA	TRBJ1-1	NA	TGCAGCTTCAGGAGCGGACGGAATGAAGCTTTCTTT	CSFRSGRNEAFF
TRBV7-2	few	TRBJ2-3	NA	TGTGCCAGCAGCTTAGGGGCGGACACCGGGACAGATACGCAGTATTTT	CASSLGADTGTDTQYF
TRBV23-1	NA	TRBJ2-2	NA	TGCGCCAGCAGTCAATCAAGGCCCCCGCGGGCCGGGGAGCTGTTTTTT	CASSQSRPPRAGELFF
TRBV7-2	NA	TRBJ1-1	TRBD1	TGTGCCAGCAGCTTAAGTTTGGGGACAGGGACCTCCAACATGGCTTTCTTT	CASSLSLGTGTSNMAFF
TRBV2	NA	TRBJ2-5	NA	TGTGCCAGCAGTGTCCTAGAAGAGACCCAGTACTTC	CASSVLEETQYF
TRBV7-2	NA	TRBJ2-1	TRBD2	TGTGCCAGCACCCCGACTAGCGGGAGTTACAATGAGCAGTTCTTC	CASTPTSGSYNEQFF
TRBV5-1	few	TRBJ1-2	NA	TGCGCCAGCAGCTTAGCGGGACTCCCCTCTAACTATGGCTACACCTTC	CASSLAGLPSNYGYTF
TRBV2	NA	TRBJ2-2	TRBD2	TGTGCCAGCAGTTTGCAGCGGGGGGCCGGGGAGCTGTTTTTT	CASSLQRGAGELFF
TRBV18	NA	TRBJ2-1	NA	TGTGCCAGCTCACCCGGTTGGAGTAATGAGCAGTTCTTC	CASSPGWSNEQFF
TRBV2	NA	TRBJ1-2	TRBD1	TGTGCCAGCACCCGGGACAGGGGCTATGGCTACACCTTC	CASTRDRGYGYTF
TRBV7-7	NA	TRBJ1-2	TRBD1	TGTGCTAGCATCAGACCGCCGGACAGGGCGGACTATGGCTACACCTTC	CASIRPPDRADYGYTF
TRBV27	NA	TRBJ2-3	TRBD2	TGTGCCAGCAGTTTATTGGGTAGCGGGAGATGGGGAGATACGCAGTATTTT	CASSLLGSGRWGDTQYF
TRBV7-3	NA	TRBJ2-3	NA	TGTGCCAGCAGCTTAACCCACAGGTTGCCAGATACGCAGTATTTT	CASSLTHRLPDTQYF
TRBV2	few	TRBJ2-7	NA	TGTGCCAGCAAAATCATGGAGGCGGCCTACGAGCAGTACTTC	CASKIMEAAYEQYF
TRBV7-2	NA	TRBJ2-1	NA	TGTGCCAGCAGCCCGAGGGTAGCAAGTAATGAGCAGTTCTTC	CASSPRVASNEQFF
TRBV18	NA	TRBJ2-5	NA	TGTGCCAGCTCACCATATACAGGGATTGGGACCCAGTACTTC	CASSPYTGIGTQYF
TRBV4-2	NA	TRBJ1-5	NA	TGTGCCAGCAGCCAGGAAACAGGGACCGGCGGTTCGCCCCAGCATTTT	CASSQETGTGGSPQHF
TRBV5-5	NA	TRBJ2-3	NA	TGTGCCAGCAGCCCTTATCATGGGGCGCGATACACAGATACGCAGTATTTT	CASSPYHGARYTDTQYF
TRBV5-1	NA	TRBJ2-7	TRBD1	TGCGCCAGCAGCACGGGACAGGGAGCCTACGAGCAGTACTTC	CASSTGQGAYEQYF
TRBV28	few	TRBJ1-1	TRBD1	TGTGCCAGCAGAACTCAGGGGGCGCTGGCTTTCTTT	CASRTQGALAFF
TRBV18	NA	TRBJ1-5	TRBD1	TGTGCCAGCTCACCCGGACAGGGGGGGCTGAATCAGCCCCAGCATTTT	CASSPGQGGLNQPQHF
TRBV7-2	once	TRBJ2-3	TRBD2	TGTGCCAGCAGCACCCGATTCGGGGGGGCTAGCACAGATACGCAGTATTTT	CASSTRFGGASTDTQYF
TRBV28	NA	TRBJ2-4	TRBD2	TGTGCCAGCAGTCCGCCCGGGACTATTAGCATTCAGTACTTC	CASSPPGTISIQYF